The 5 T cell receptor beta chains below were found in one sample sequenced in a study of cytomegalovirus exposure and HLA in healthy donors. A multiplex PCR was run with 60 Vbeta primers and 13 Jbeta primers. Measured with immunoSEQ multiplex PCR; TCRdb has only the in-frame clones, and not every one. The sample records about 170,000 clones, under 80% being singletons. The material sequenced was PBMCs. These receptors came from a female donor in good health and CMV-seronegative.

The V and J genes are TRBV19 and TRBJ1-5; no firm D call. V lost 2 bases and J lost 0, with 8 bases in between. Germline CDR1 is LNHDA and CDR2 is SQIVND (reference sequence). The CDR3 runs to 15 residues. The CDR3 DNA is TGTGCCAGTAGTATAACAGACTATAGCAATCAGCCCCAGCATTTT. Its protein is CASSITDYSNQPQHF.

The chain is built from TRBV9 and TRBJ2-7; D may be TRBD2 (5 bases). Germline values: CDR1 SGDLS, CDR2 YYNGEE. Trimming took off 2 bases at V and 0 bases at J, with 9 bases between the two ends. The CDR3 is made up of 14 amino acids. In DNA form, the CDR3 reads TGTGCCAGCAGCGTGGGTAGCGCCTCCTACGAGCAGTACTTC. Its translation is CASSVGSASYEQYF.

This clone was seen a handful of times. The chain couples TRBV9 to TRBJ1-6, with a tentative D call TRBD1 (6 bases). Trimming left V 0 bases short and J 8 bases short, with 12 bases between. The CDR3 has 15 residues. CDR1 SGDLS and CDR2 YYNGEE come from the germline V gene. The CDR3 is CASSVGGLGDSPLHF. The DNA of the CDR3 is TGTGCCAGCAGCGTAGGGGGGCTAGGGGATTCACCCCTCCACTTT.

This chain links TRBV6-5 with TRBJ1-5; 10 bases align to TRBD1. CDR1 and CDR2 (germline): MNHEY, SVGAGI. V trimming: 6 bases; J trimming: 3 bases; junction bases outside the gene matches: 5. This CDR3 spans 15 amino acids. CDR3 amino acids: CASRRQGAVNQPQHF. CDR3 coding DNA: TGTGCCAGCAGGCGACAGGGGGCTGTCAATCAGCCCCAGCATTTT.

Only a few counts were recorded for this clone. The chain joins TRBV19 to TRBJ2-3; perhaps TRBD2 as D (5 bases). Trimming stripped 5 bases from V and 0 bases from J, with 12 bases between. In germline, CDR1 is LNHDA, CDR2 SQIVND (reference sequence). The CDR3 runs to 15 residues. CDR3 sequence (DNA): TGTGCCAGTAGTCGGGATTCCTTAAGCACAGATACGCAGTATTTT. As protein: CASSRDSLSTDTQYF.